Listed below are T cell receptor beta chains from one sample, sequenced in a study of T cells in Graves' hyperthyroidism and ophthalmopathy. In TCRdb, the multiplex PCR reads were re-called with MiXCR into one record per CDR3 protein. The sample records about 500,000 distinct CDR3 sequences, 46% being singletons. The sample was peripheral blood or thyroid tissue (not recorded which). These TCRs come from an adult woman with Graves' disease, either hyperthyroidism or ophthalmopathy (not recorded which). Each CDR3 is given with its conserved first and last residue. Each record gives: D gene, clone size, J gene, V gene, CDR3 DNA, CDR3 protein. The D gene is left open where the match is weak. The size of a clone is reported for some rows only, either as once, few or many, or as a class for expanded clones.

>TRBD2|NA|TRBJ2-3|TRBV7-9
TGTGCCAGCAGCGCACGGACTAGCGGCCCTGGGGGCACAGATACGCAGTATTTT
CASSARTSGPGGTDTQYF
>NA|many|TRBJ2-2|TRBV7-7
TGTGCTAGCAGCTTACGAATAGGGCCCACCGGGGAGCTGTTTTTT
CASSLRIGPTGELFF
>TRBD1|NA|TRBJ2-7|TRBV14
TGTGCCAGCAGCCATTCACTACCGGACAGGAACGAGCAGTACTTC
CASSHSLPDRNEQYF
>NA|NA|TRBJ1-5|TRBV5-1
TGCGCCAGCAGCTTGGGGGCCGGGACGGCCCAGCATTTT
CASSLGAGTAQHF
>NA|few|TRBJ2-7|TRBV15
TGTGCCACCAGCGGAGAGGTCAACGAGCAGTACTTC
CATSGEVNEQYF
>NA|NA|TRBJ1-5|TRBV15
TGTGCCACCAGCGGAGGGGACATCAATCAGCCCCAGCATTTT
CATSGGDINQPQHF
>NA|few|TRBJ2-7|TRBV11-2
TGTGCCAGCAGCCACTCAGGCCACGAGCAGTACTTC
CASSHSGHEQYF
>NA|many|TRBJ1-6|TRBV25-1
TGTGCCAGCAGCGGGGACGGGCAGCCTGCACCCCTCCACTTT
CASSGDGQPAPLHF
>NA|NA|TRBJ2-2|TRBV20-1
TGCAGTGCCTCCCTAACAGGGAACACCGGGGAGCTGTTTTTT
CSASLTGNTGELFF
>TRBD2|many|TRBJ2-5|TRBV11-2
TGTGCCAGCAGCTGGACGACTAGCGGGGTCCAAGAGACCCAGTACTTC
CASSWTTSGVQETQYF
>TRBD2|NA|TRBJ2-7|TRBV7-9
TGTGCCAGCAGTCCTCTAGCGGGGACCTACGAGCAGTACTTC
CASSPLAGTYEQYF
>TRBD1|many|TRBJ2-5|TRBV7-3
TGTGCCAGCAGCTTGGGAACCGGGACAGGCTCAGAGACCCAGTACTTC
CASSLGTGTGSETQYF
>TRBD1|NA|TRBJ2-7|TRBV15
TGTGCCACCAGCAGTTCATGGACAGGGAAGTTCTACGAGCAGTACTTC
CATSSSWTGKFYEQYF
>NA|NA|TRBJ1-5|TRBV20-1
TGCAGTGCTAGTCAGGGGATAGGTCAGCCCCAGCATTTT
CSASQGIGQPQHF
>NA|NA|TRBJ2-7|TRBV29-1
TGCAGCGTTGGGCTGACAGGTTACTCCTACGAGCAGTACTTC
CSVGLTGYSYEQYF
>NA|few|TRBJ1-2|TRBV2
TGTGCCAGCAGTGAAGCCTTGATATCGGGCTACACCTTC
CASSEALISGYTF
>NA|many|TRBJ1-3|TRBV6-6
TGTGCCAGCAGTTACTTCGAGGGGAGCTCTGGAAACACCATATATTTT
CASSYFEGSSGNTIYF
>TRBD1|NA|TRBJ1-6|TRBV7-3
TGTGCCAGCAGCTTAGGTGGGACAGAGAATTCACCCCTCCACTTT
CASSLGGTENSPLHF
>NA|NA|TRBJ1-5|TRBV4-2
TGTGCCAGCAGCCAAGATCATAGAGCGATGGGTTCAGGTCAGCCCCAGCATTTT
CASSQDHRAMGSGQPQHF
>TRBD1|once|TRBJ1-5|TRBV20-1
TGCAGTGCTAACGGACAACACCGGGACAGGGGGCGAGGCAATCAGCCCCAGCATTTT
CSANGQHRDRGRGNQPQHF
>NA|NA|TRBJ2-6|TRBV27
TGTGCCAGCGGGACATTCTCTGGGGCCAACGTCCTGACTTTC
CASGTFSGANVLTF
>NA|once|TRBJ1-2|TRBV2
TGTGCCGGCAGTACCGGGGCTGGCTACACCTTC
CAGSTGAGYTF